This T cell receptor (beta chain) came from a study of beta chain features in type 1 diabetes. Background on the study: What patients shared with healthy donors was a similar profile of age, gender and cell yields.

Study outcomes and limitations: Type 1 diabetes patients had moderately but significantly shorter TCRB CDR3s in all four CD4+ subsets. Patients' naive, central memory and Treg TCRB repertoires seemed closer to one another than those of healthy donors. In these data, an HLA type influence on TCRB rearrangement remained unresolved.

Since all of the isolated RNA was reverse transcribed, expressed TCRB transcripts were what got sequenced. About 3.7 million reads, on average, came from each naive, central memory and regulatory T cell sample. Sequenced by immunoSEQ multiplex PCR; TCRdb stores in-frame clones only, minus some. The sample comprises a few hundred thousand clones, about 12% of which are singletons, and about 0.01% rests with the top ten. The trim removed 5 bases at V and 3 bases at J, leaving 12 bases unmatched. Germline-derived CDR1 and CDR2 are SGHTA and FQGNSA. The CDR3 spans 17 residues. This clone was recorded a few times. Its antigen remains unknown.

This receptor was identified in a woman aged 18-35 years with type 1 diabetes. The chain combines TRBV7-2 with TRBJ2-7, with TRBD2 matching 11 bases. The material sequenced was naive CD4+ T cells from blood. CDR3 amino acids: CASSPRTSGYDLYEQYF. CDR3 nucleotides: TGTGCCAGCAGCCCCAGGACTAGCGGGTATGACCTCTACGAGCAGTACTTC.